Presented here are 13 T cell receptor beta chains from one specimen sequenced in a study of blood T cell repertoires in COVID-19. Clones were read by immunoSEQ multiplex PCR, and TCRdb kept only the in-frame ones, dropping some. The profile covers around 310,000 clones, with nearly 90% appearing a single time and about a tenth taken by the ten largest. The source material was PBMCs or T cells enriched from blood (not recorded which). Receptor source: a woman in her thirties who had recovered from COVID-19.

V and J are TRBV5-6 and TRBJ1-4, with D perhaps TRBD1 (5 bases). Trimming took off 4 bases at V and 7 bases at J, with 17 bases between the two ends. CDR3 length: 15 residues. Germline CDR1 and CDR2: SGHDT and YYEEEE. CDR3 protein: CASSHQGGWGEKLFF. CDR3 DNA sequence: TGTGCCAGCAGCCATCAGGGAGGGTGGGGTGAAAAACTGTTTTTT.

This rearrangement joins TRBV27 to TRBJ1-1; a weak D match, TRBD1 (6 bases). The CDR3 length is 15 residues. Germline V CDR1 and CDR2: MNHEY, SMNVEV (reference sequence). V lost 3 bases and J lost 5, with 16 bases in between. In DNA form, the CDR3 reads TGTGCCAGCAGTTTGGTCCGGGCCAGGGGTACTGAAGCTTTCTTT. Protein product: CASSLVRARGTEAFF.

The V gene is TRBV18, the J gene TRBJ2-1; TRBD2 agrees at 8 bases. V lost 4 bases and J lost 6; bases outside the gene matches: 11. Germline-derived CDR1 and CDR2 are KGHSH and LQKENI. The CDR3 extends over 16 amino acids. CDR3 nucleotide sequence: TGTGCCAGCTCACTAAACGGCAGACTAGCGTCCAATGAGCAGTTCTTC. Encoded protein: CASSLNGRLASNEQFF.

The rearrangement links TRBV5-1 to TRBJ2-1, with 8 bases fitting TRBD2. CDR1 is SGHRS and CDR2 is YFSETQ in the germline V gene. The CDR3 runs to 16 residues. V lost 2 bases and J lost 7; bases outside the gene matches: 11. The CDR3 nucleotides are TGCGCCAGCAGCTTTGCGGGGGGCCCGTATATGAATGAGCAGTTCTTC. This encodes CASSFAGGPYMNEQFF.

The chain has TRBV12-3 or TRBV12-4 and TRBJ2-5; D remains ambiguous. This CDR3 spans 13 amino acids. V dropped 6 bases and J dropped 5 bases, with 13 bases sitting between them. For the CDR3, the DNA is TGTGCCAGCAGCGTTGGAGAGTGGGAGACCCAGTACTTC. Its protein product is CASSVGEWETQYF.

V and J are TRBV7-2 and TRBJ1-2; 9 nucleotides match TRBD1. Germline values: CDR1 SGHTA, CDR2 FQGNSA. The J segment lost 8 bases and the V segment lost 4 bases, leaving 11 bases of the junction unmatched. The CDR3 runs 15 residues. CDR3 protein: CASSSMGGTGTGYTF. Written as DNA, the CDR3 is TGTGCCAGCAGCTCTATGGGGGGGACAGGGACAGGCTACACCTTC.

The rearrangement uses TRBV11-3 and TRBJ2-5; 7 bases agree with TRBD1. The CDR3 is 17 residues long. Trimming removed 1 base from V and 1 base from J; junction bases left unmatched: 9. Germline lookup yields CDR1 SGHNT and CDR2 YENEEA. CDR3 coding DNA: TGTGCCAGCAGCTTAGGCGACAGGGCCGTTCCCCAAGAGACCCAGTACTTC. This codes for CASSLGDRAVPQETQYF.

CDR3 protein: CAWSVLGDSNQPQHF. CDR3 DNA sequence: TGTGCCTGGAGTGTATTAGGGGATAGCAATCAGCCCCAGCATTTT. The chain couples TRBV30 to TRBJ1-5; D is perhaps TRBD1 (5 bases). CDR3 size: 15 residues. The V gene's germline CDR1 is GTSNPN and CDR2 SVGIG (reference sequence). Trimming shortened V by 0 bases and J by 0 bases, and 9 bases separated the two germline ends. Based on the CDR3 plus reference TRBV30 and TRBJ1-5, the full variable domain is SQTIHQWPATLVQPVGSPLSLECTVEGTSNPNLYWYRQAAGRGLQLLFYSVGIGQISSEVPQNLSASRPQDRQFILSSKKLLLSDSGFYLCAWSVLGDSNQPQHFGDGTRLSIL.

J is TRBJ2-2 and V is TRBV7-6; TRBD2 might be the D (6 bases). The CDR3 runs to 15 residues. The V gene's germline CDR1 is SGHVS and CDR2 FNYEAQ. V lost 1 base and J lost 3, with 9 bases in between. The CDR3, as DNA: TGTGCCAGCAGCTTAGGGACTACCTACACCGGGGAGCTGTTTTTT. Protein sequence: CASSLGTTYTGELFF.

This clone came up once. The chain is built from TRBV7-9 and TRBJ1-4; D is undetermined. This CDR3 has 11 amino acids. V was clipped by 10 bases and J by 7 bases, with 10 bases between them. Germline CDR1 and CDR2: SEHNR and FQNEAQ (reference sequence). Here the CDR3 DNA reads TGTGCCACCACAGCCATTGAAAAACTGTTTTTT. Its translation: CATTAIEKLFF.

This chain links TRBV6-2 or TRBV6-3 with TRBJ2-7; D gene ambiguous. CDR1 is MNHEY and CDR2 is SVGEGT in the germline V gene. Trimming removed 3 bases at V and 7 bases at J, with 13 bases between. This CDR3 has 13 residues. CDR3 region: CASSYVSLREQYF. For the CDR3, the DNA is TGTGCCAGCAGTTATGTCTCCCTTCGGGAGCAGTACTTC.

The chain employs TRBV28 and TRBJ2-5, with TRBD1 identical over 9 bases. Trimming cost V 5 bases and J 5 bases; bases outside gene matches: 12. Germline V lookup: CDR1 MDHEN, CDR2 SYDVKM. The length of the CDR3 is 16 residues. This CDR3 is CASSDITGGFVETQYF. CDR3 DNA: TGTGCCAGCAGTGATATCACAGGGGGCTTCGTGGAGACCCAGTACTTC.

This clone was found once. V usage is TRBV30 and J usage is TRBJ1-2; 9 bases are a match to TRBD1. CDR1 is GTSNPN, CDR2 SVGIG, per germline (reference sequence). V lost 4 bases to trimming and J lost 7 bases; unmatched junction nucleotides: 4. The CDR3 totals 12 residues. This CDR3 is CAWTETGGGYTF. The CDR3 nucleotides read TGTGCCTGGACCGAGACAGGGGGTGGCTACACCTTC.